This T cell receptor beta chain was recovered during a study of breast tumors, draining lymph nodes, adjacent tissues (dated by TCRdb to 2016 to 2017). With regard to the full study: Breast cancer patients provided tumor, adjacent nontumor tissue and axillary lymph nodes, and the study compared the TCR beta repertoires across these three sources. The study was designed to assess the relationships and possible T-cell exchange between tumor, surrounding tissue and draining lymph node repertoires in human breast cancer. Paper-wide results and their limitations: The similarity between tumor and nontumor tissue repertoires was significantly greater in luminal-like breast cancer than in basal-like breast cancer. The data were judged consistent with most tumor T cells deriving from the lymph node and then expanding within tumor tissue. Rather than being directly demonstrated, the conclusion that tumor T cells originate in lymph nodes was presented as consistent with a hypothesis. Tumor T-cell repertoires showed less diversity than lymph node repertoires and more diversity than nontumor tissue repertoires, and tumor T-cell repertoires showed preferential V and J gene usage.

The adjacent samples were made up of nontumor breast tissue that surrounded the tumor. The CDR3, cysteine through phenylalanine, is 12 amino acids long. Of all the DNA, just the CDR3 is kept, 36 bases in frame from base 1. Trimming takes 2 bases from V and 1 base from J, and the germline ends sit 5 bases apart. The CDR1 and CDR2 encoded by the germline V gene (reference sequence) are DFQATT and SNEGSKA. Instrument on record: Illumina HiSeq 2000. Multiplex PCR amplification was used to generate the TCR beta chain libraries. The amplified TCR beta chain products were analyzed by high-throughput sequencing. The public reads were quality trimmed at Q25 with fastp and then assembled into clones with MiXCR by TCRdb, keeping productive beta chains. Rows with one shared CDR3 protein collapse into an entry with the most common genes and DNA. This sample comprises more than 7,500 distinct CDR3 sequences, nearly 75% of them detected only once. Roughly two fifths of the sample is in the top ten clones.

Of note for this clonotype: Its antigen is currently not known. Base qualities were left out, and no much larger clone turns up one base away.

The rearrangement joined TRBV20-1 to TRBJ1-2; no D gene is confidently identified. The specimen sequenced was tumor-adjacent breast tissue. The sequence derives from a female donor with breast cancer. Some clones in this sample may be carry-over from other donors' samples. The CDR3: CSARQVNYGYTF. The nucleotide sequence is TGCAGTGCTAGACAGGTTAACTATGGCTACACCTTC.